This record covers a single T cell receptor beta chain. These data are taken from a study of early T cells in non-severe SARS-CoV-2 infection. Study background: Whole-blood bulk RNA, unsorted, was sequenced, and chains were unpaired.

Individual cDNA molecules were tagged with unique molecular identifiers. Via MiXCR, TCRdb re-called the 5' RACE reads, giving one row per CDR3 protein. Counted here are over 95,000 distinct CDR3 sequences, over 15% occurring once; the ten biggest clones make up 0.95% to 1.5%. Material for sequencing was whole blood. This TCR derives from an adult who was a healthcare worker with PCR-confirmed SARS-CoV-2 infection or an uninfected control (not recorded which).

This CDR3 reads CASSLGGNFYEQYF. The DNA of the CDR3 is TGTGCCAGCAGCCTAGGGGGAAATTTCTACGAGCAGTACTTC. The genes are TRBV7-6 and TRBJ2-7, with D possibly being TRBD1 (6 bases). Trimming took 5 bases from V and 3 from J, leaving 14 bases between them. CDR1 and CDR2 (germline): SGHVS, FNYEAQ. This CDR3 contains 14 residues.